A selection of T cell receptor beta chains follows, all from one sample in a study of control samples from healthy donors and cancer patients. Measured with immunoSEQ multiplex PCR; TCRdb has only the in-frame clones, and not every one. Counted here are approximately 140,000 clones, about 90% occurring once; the ten biggest clones make up around 7.3%. The material sequenced was blood. These receptor sequences come from a man between 18 and 29 years old in good health. Both conserved end residues are part of each CDR3. Fields, in order: D gene, J gene, clone size, V gene, CDR3 DNA, CDR3 protein. The D gene is left open where the match is weak. Size values are once, few and many counts, or a class for expanded clones, and some rows have none.

>.|TRBJ1-5|.|TRBV6-1
TGTGCCAGCAGTGAACAGAATGTTCCACTCGATCAGCCCCAGCATTTT
CASSEQNVPLDQPQHF
>TRBD1|TRBJ2-5|once|TRBV6-6
TGTGCCAGCAGTTACCCGGGACAGGGGATCGAGACCCAGTACTTC
CASSYPGQGIETQYF
>.|TRBJ2-7|.|TRBV7-6
TGTGCCAGCACCCCGTTGGAGGGGCAGTACTACGAGCAGTACTTC
CASTPLEGQYYEQYF
>.|TRBJ1-4|.|TRBV6-5
TGTGCCAGCAGACCCTCAGGTGGCCTTAATGAAAAACTGTTTTTT
CASRPSGGLNEKLFF
>TRBD1|TRBJ2-6|once|TRBV4-1
TGCGCCAGCAGCCGGAAGACCGGGACAGGGGCTTCGTCTGGGGCCAACGTCCTGACTTTC
CASSRKTGTGASSGANVLTF
>TRBD1|TRBJ2-1|.|TRBV29-1
TGCAGCGTTAGGACAGGGGCCCATGAGCAGTTCTTC
CSVRTGAHEQFF
>.|TRBJ2-7|.|TRBV5-1
TGCGCCAGCAGCTTGGATGCAGGGGGGGCCTCCTACGAGCAGTACTTC
CASSLDAGGASYEQYF
>.|TRBJ1-6|once|TRBV15
TGTGCCACCAGCAGGGACGGGAAGGGGGAGACCTATAATTCACCCCTCCACTTT
CATSRDGKGETYNSPLHF
>TRBD1|TRBJ2-3|.|TRBV28
TGTGCCAGCGACAGGGGGTCCACAGATACGCAGTATTTT
CASDRGSTDTQYF
>.|TRBJ1-1|.|TRBV12-5
TGTGCTAGTGGCGCCCCCCTAGATCCTAACACTGAAGCTTTCTTT
CASGAPLDPNTEAFF
>.|TRBJ1-3|.|TRBV2
TGTGCCAGCAGCCCCGCCGGAAACACCATATATTTT
CASSPAGNTIYF